This T cell receptor beta chain was observed in a study of CD8+ T cells in alopecia areata. Study results and caveats: For patients receiving tofacitinib, scalp clonality and expanded CD8+ clones among the top 100 significantly decreased.

As to treatment: oral pan-JAK inhibitor, 5-10 mg twice daily. Trimming pared 1 base from V and 3 bases from J, leaving 7 bases between. Germline CDR1 SQVTM, CDR2 ANQGSEA. The CDR3 contains 12 residues. This clone was observed a few times. The antigen is unknown. Reverse transcription of extracted RNA yielded cDNA, which provided the sequencing template. TCRdb's table, derived via immunoSEQ multiplex PCR, lists solely in-frame clones and lacks some. The sample yields 150,000 to 200,000 clones, about 54% seen once. The gene calls are TRBV29-1 and TRBJ2-7; no definite D call. The material sequenced was CD4+ T cells sorted from blood, taken between weeks 55 and 65, from a patient treated with tofacitinib. The source of this sequence is a human donor with alopecia areata. In DNA, the CDR3 is TGCAGCGTTGAAGGTGGAGTCTACGAGCAGTACTTC. It specifies CSVEGGVYEQYF.